This T cell receptor beta chain was found in a study of blood T cell repertoires in COVID-19. Study details: T cells, B-cell-depleted T cells, or PBMCs provided the cDNA or gDNA that served as material.

How the authors handled the data: Reference gene primer amplification in the assay estimated nucleated cell counts. Generated by immunoSEQ multiplex PCR, the TCRdb table keeps only in-frame clones and is missing some. Clonal size and the V and J genes are those of that table, whereas D and trimming came from the DNA. The sample lists around 220,000 clones, about 90% occurring once. Germline CDR1 reads SGHRS; CDR2 reads YFSETQ. This CDR3 is 18 amino acids long. V lost 0 bases and J 1 base, leaving 14 bases between the germline ends. Sequenced input: PBMCs or T cells enriched from blood (not recorded which). The genes are TRBV5-1 and TRBJ2-6; possible D gene TRBD2, 6 bases. This receptor was identified in a woman in her twenties or thirties with acute COVID-19. This CDR3 is CASSLEKVRGSGANVLTF. The CDR3 nucleotides read TGCGCCAGCAGCTTGGAAAAAGTGCGGGGATCTGGGGCCAACGTCCTGACTTTC. The variable domain in full, with the rest retrieved from reference TRBV5-1 and TRBJ2-6, is KAGVTQTPRYLIKTRGQQVTLSCSPISGHRSVSWYQQTPGQGLQFLFEYFSETQRNKGNFPGRFSGRQFSNSRSEMNVSTLELGDSALYLCASSLEKVRGSGANVLTFGAGSRLTVL.